These 6 T cell receptor beta chains share one sample of origin, sequenced in a study of glioma-infiltrating T cells. TCR alpha and beta CDR3 regions were amplified from RNA using iRepertoire nested multiplex PCR. TCRdb passed the multiplex PCR reads through MiXCR, listing each CDR3 protein once. The table lists about 380,000 distinct CDR3 sequences, 41% of them singletons, with around 13% in the top ten. Material: glioma tissue, nonneoplastic brain tissue, or PBMCs (not recorded which). The origin of the receptors is a human donor with low-grade glioma or glioblastoma, undergoing nonglioma brain surgery, or in good health (not recorded which).

The chain uses TRBV20-1 and TRBJ2-7; 7 bases agree with TRBD2. Germline trimming cut 0 bases from V and 2 bases from J; bases unmatched to any gene: 7. The CDR3 has 15 residues. CDR1 and CDR2 from the germline V gene are DFQATT and SNEGSKA (reference sequence). Here the CDR3 reads CSARDGTKGPYEQYF. In DNA form, the CDR3 reads TGCAGTGCTAGAGATGGGACTAAGGGGCCCTACGAGCAGTACTTC.

On this clonotype: One junction end disagrees with the germline gene, perhaps due to a read error. The J gene is TRBJ1-2, the V gene TRBV2; the D gene is possibly TRBD1 (6 bases). Looked up from germline, CDR1 is SNHLY and CDR2 is FYNNEI. The CDR3 spans 12 residues. In DNA form, the CDR3 reads TGTGCCAGCAAAAGGGGGGACTATAGCTACACCTTC. As protein: CASKRGDYSYTF.

The chain joins TRBV18 to TRBJ1-2, with TRBD1 identical over 8 bases. CDR3 length: 13 amino acids. The germline gives CDR1 KGHSH, CDR2 LQKENI. Trimming at V came to 4 bases and at J to 7 bases, leaving 5 bases not matched to a gene. In nucleotides, the CDR3 is TGTGCCAGCTCACAGGACAGGGAGGGTGGCTACACCTTC. This translates into CASSQDREGGYTF.

V and J are TRBV4-2 and TRBJ2-5; D not resolved. V lost 0 bases and J lost 4, with 6 bases in between. The CDR3 consists of 13 residues. Germline CDR1 reads LGHNA; CDR2 reads YNFKEQ. The CDR3 here is CASSQDLRETQYF. The CDR3, as DNA: TGTGCCAGCAGCCAAGATTTGAGAGAGACCCAGTACTTC.

This clonotype showed up just once. Since no conserved phenylalanine or tryptophan closes the CDR3, a read error is the likely cause. This chain uses TRBV20-1 with TRBJ1-2, with TRBD1 identical over 7 bases. The CDR3 length is 15 residues. V was clipped by 1 base and J by 4 bases; unmatched bases: 9. CDR1 is DFQATT and CDR2 is SNEGSKA in the germline V gene (reference sequence). CDR3 bases: TGCAGTGCTAGAGCCAGGAAGCAGGGGGGCTATGGCTACACCCTC. It encodes CSARARKQGGYGYTL.

This chain uses TRBV10-3 with TRBJ2-7, with D unresolved. The CDR3 runs 12 residues. CDR1 is ENHRY, CDR2 SYGVKD, per germline. The germline V and J ends were trimmed by 5 bases and 3 bases, with 8 bases remaining between them. CDR3 DNA sequence: TGTGCCATCAGTACATTCTACTACGAGCAGTACTTC. Its protein product is CAISTFYYEQYF.